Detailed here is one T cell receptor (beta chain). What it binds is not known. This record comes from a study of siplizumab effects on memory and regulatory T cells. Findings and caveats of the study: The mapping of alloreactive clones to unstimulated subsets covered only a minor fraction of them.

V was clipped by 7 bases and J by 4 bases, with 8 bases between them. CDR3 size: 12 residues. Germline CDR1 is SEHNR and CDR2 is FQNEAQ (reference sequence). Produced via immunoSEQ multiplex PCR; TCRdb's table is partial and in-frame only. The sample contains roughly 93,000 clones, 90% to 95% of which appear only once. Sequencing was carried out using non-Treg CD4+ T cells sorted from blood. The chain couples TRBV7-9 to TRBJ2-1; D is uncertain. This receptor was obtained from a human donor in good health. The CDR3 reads CASTPSYNEQFF. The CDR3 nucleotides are TGTGCCAGCACCCCTTCGTACAATGAGCAGTTCTTC.